Sequencing of this T cell receptor (beta chain) was carried out in a study of cytomegalovirus exposure and HLA in healthy donors listed by TCRdb under 2017. For the study in its entirety: In an earlier analysis of around 540 of the donors, around 300 Gb of sequence data and 100 million or so unique TCR beta sequences from about 179 million T cells were reported. Four to six DR-DQ haplotypes were handled as single units for association and clustering, since linkage in the cohort was strong. Donor age, sex, ethnicity and CMV serostatus were collected together with the repertoire data. The study aimed to test whether cataloging public T cell receptors could reveal signatures of past pathogen exposure. About 300 gigabases of sequencing data and tens of millions of unique TCR sequences were included in an early release covering roughly 600 HLA-typed donors. A later analysis re-examined previously published TCR beta repertoires from roughly 720 donors and added high-resolution HLA genotyping to investigate patterns of TCR occurrence. HLA typing covered class I and class II loci at four-digit resolution. In the later analysis, no new phenotypic data were used to find candidate immune exposures; instead, reliance was placed on TCR beta sequences and their occurrence across donors. The genetic ancestry cluster associated with self-reported Caucasian donors included 81% of the roughly 410 genotyped donors. To decide whether each TCR beta V gene segment behaved as functional or pseudogenic, an earlier analysis of some 600 of the donors relied on high-throughput TCR beta sequencing. The study used immunosequencing to profile the T cell repertoires of about 670 subjects and linked those repertoires to cytomegalovirus serostatus. Typing coverage differed by locus: A, B, C, DRB1 and DQB1 were typed in roughly 620-640 donors, DQA1 in approximately 520, DPA1 in over 600, and DPB1 in just under 480. A later genetic analysis used genome-wide SNP genotypes for about three fifths of the 666 donors, treating that subset as a discovery cohort. To predict cytomegalovirus infection status, the study brought together high-throughput TCR immunosequencing, statistical association of individual TCRs with disease status, and machine learning. A separate validation cohort of 90 to 150 different subjects was used in addition to the 666-subject first cohort. Across under 500 genotyped donors of the cohort, an average of about 250,000 unique TCR beta nucleotide sequences per donor were sequenced, and 15% to 20% of those sequences were non-productive. Every discovery cohort repertoire had been produced on one sequencing platform.

What the study reported, not specific to this receptor: The classifier was reported to diagnose cytomegalovirus status with high specificity and sensitivity in both the original and validation cohorts. A few of the identified cytomegalovirus-associated TCR beta chains were confirmed in vitro to be specific for cytomegalovirus antigens. In a later analysis, the rate of TCR association differed among HLA loci, with DRB1 alleles having the most associated TCRs and HLA-C alleles having the fewest. The earlier analysis of around 600 of the donors excluded roughly 16 rarely observed V segments, including chromosome 9 orphons, because counts were too low. In this cohort, only TCR beta chains were sequenced, and detectable features were limited by the absence of alpha or paired-chain data. Because HLA typing was missing for some donors at each locus, association tests included only the typed subset. A later genetic analysis associated a missense DCLRE1C variant with V-gene and J-gene trimming of TCR beta chains, and an independent cohort replicated the association. Compared with the 666-donor mean, donors in an Asian-associated ancestry cluster had fewer N-insertions in productive TCRs, according to a later genetic analysis. A cluster of highly shared sequence variants was judged likely to represent a technical artifact of the sequencing pipeline. A further reported finding was that TCR beta sequences accurately predicted the HLA-A and HLA-B alleles for most subjects in the first cohort. Several of the top co-occurrence clusters appeared to be linked to parvovirus B19, influenza, CMV and Epstein-Barr virus, according to a later analysis. A later analysis found that HLA-associated TCR beta chains were more clonally expanded and had lower generation probabilities than equally common non-associated chains. When HLA alleles, especially DR and DQ, strongly co-occurred, attributing TCR associations to individual alleles was difficult. In a later analysis, some 18,000 TCR beta sequences were associated with specific HLA alleles at a false discovery rate of 0.05. For the cohort, immune exposure information was limited to CMV serostatus. The authors suggested that the approach could potentially be extended to other disease states and immunological phenotypes. Sequencing depth was assumed to be roughly uniform across donors in the presence/absence analyses, though that assumption may not hold. According to a later analysis, most CMV-associated TCR beta chains appeared to be HLA-restricted, and the HLA associations seemed to be driven largely by CMV exposure. In an earlier analysis of around 600 of the donors, most TCR beta V segments appeared in productive rearrangements about 90% or about 30% of the time, broadly matching IMGT annotations. Some IMGT-functional V segments, including TRBV6-2 and TRBV6-3, could not be told apart with the 87-base-pair reads, so those segments were excluded. In the study, 150 to 200 TCR beta chains were listed as associated with cytomegalovirus. Across donors, most TCR sequences were observed very rarely, whereas some public TCRs were present in many individuals. Correlated functional status among segregating V segments might reflect linkage disequilibrium, but an unknown experimental factor could not be ruled out.

The CDR1 and CDR2 encoded by the germline V gene (reference sequence) are LNHNV and YYDKDF. V and J lose 2 bases and 3 bases, and a span of 10 bases separates them. Including the terminal cysteine and phenylalanine, the CDR3 comprises 14 residues. Just the 42-base CDR3 DNA is kept, in frame starting at base 1. The cohort comprised approximately 700 healthy bone marrow donors. Cohort members were all nominally healthy when sampled, although unrecorded immune exposures were likely present. The donor tested CMV seronegative and was one of the 352 seronegative cohort members. Each donor provided a peripheral blood sample, and peripheral blood mononuclear cells were used for TCR beta sequencing. The Qiagen DNeasy Blood Extraction Kit was used to extract genomic DNA from the blood cell samples. Library preparation employed the immunoSEQ multiplex PCR assay. The multiplex PCR relied on a mix of 60 forward primers for TCR Vbeta segments and 13 reverse primers for TCR Jbeta segments. A multiplex PCR assay on genomic DNA amplified the CDR3 region of rearranged TCR beta genes. The amplified TCR beta libraries were sequenced on the Illumina HiSeq System as 87-base-pair reads. Concerning the study's data processing: In a later analysis, 77 million or so unique TCR beta chains were counted across the 650 to 700 repertoires, and roughly 11 million of these chains were shared by at least two donors. Raw reads were error-corrected and collapsed into unique sequences by a nearest-neighbor algorithm in which closely related sequences were merged to remove PCR and sequencing errors. Alignment of CDR3 sequences to IMGT reference sequences was used to assign V, D and J gene segments. For a sequence to be retained, a match of at least six nucleotides to both a V gene segment and a J gene segment was required. A rearrangement was called productive if the CDR3 had no stop codons and remained in frame with V and J, and every other rearrangement was called non-productive. CDR3 was defined by IMGT convention, running from the second conserved V-encoded cysteine to the conserved J-encoded phenylalanine. Sequences without an unambiguous match to a single V gene segment were excluded from the earlier analysis of about 630 of the donors. An earlier analysis of 587 of the donors classified V segments as functional when productive rearrangements were above 56.7% and as segregating when the standard deviation between donors was above 5%. A statistical classification framework was built for diagnosing cytomegalovirus status from the catalog of TCR beta chain sequences. A later analysis assigned V and J genes by comparing TCR nucleotide sequences with IMGT/GENE-DB human TR gene sequences. A later analysis assigned CDR3 sequences and most-parsimonious VDJ recombination scenarios with the TCRdist pipeline. In a later analysis, every TCR beta chain was defined by the combination of its CDR3 amino acid sequence and its V-gene family, and reads without a unique V-gene family were dropped. In a later analysis, approximately 590 highly shared, low-generation-probability nucleotide sequences were removed to address suspected cross-contamination and a sequencing artifact. For each public chain, a later analysis derived a clonal expansion index from normalized ranks of inferred template counts within each repertoire. In a later analysis, generation probabilities were computed using a VDJ recombination model fitted to out-of-frame rearrangements, and the results were checked against IGoR. Hypergeometric tests were used in a later analysis to score TCR-TCR, TCR-HLA and TCR-CMV co-occurrence, with a repertoire-size bias correction applied to the TCR pairs. To estimate false discovery rates, a later analysis permuted the HLA or CMV assignments 20 times. In a later analysis, co-occurring TCRs were grouped using DBSCAN, and TCRdist sequence similarity was added for clustering within HLA-allele-positive subsets. Repertoires with fewer than 30,000 or more than 120,000 public chains were left out of co-occurrence clustering, as were five repertoires with anomalous nucleotide sharing. Not all clones reach the TCRdb copy of this immuneACCESS table, which keeps in-frame sequences only. Checked studies attribute under half of the gap to unresolved V genes and leave the rest unexplained. The V and J calls and clone size come from that table; D and trimming were worked out from the DNA. This sample lists tens of thousands of clones; around 8% were detected once. The ten most abundant clones make up about 2.3% of the sample.

This clone appeared a few times. No antigen is known for it. It has no much larger one-base neighbor in the sample; base qualities were not kept. Sequenced sample: PBMCs. This chain is built from TRBV15 and TRBJ1-1; the D region possibly corresponds to TRBD1 (6 bases align). The TCR sequence derives from a middle-aged man in good health and CMV-seronegative. The sequence in DNA is TGTGCCACCAGCAGAACCGGACAGCACACTGAAGCTTTCTTT. The encoded protein is CATSRTGQHTEAFF.